The next 22 T cell receptor beta chains were all read from a single sample in a study of blood T cell repertoires in COVID-19. Some clones are missing from TCRdb's copy, which holds only in-frame ones; the method was immunoSEQ multiplex PCR. Among 170,000 or so clones listed, 86% were seen once. Specimen: peripheral blood. The receptors come from a man in his fifties or sixties with active or convalescent COVID-19.

The gene calls are TRBV28 and TRBJ2-1, with 7 bases matching TRBD2. Losses at the gene ends were 4 bases for V and 2 bases for J; bases not matched to a gene: 11. The CDR3 covers 17 residues. CDR1 is MDHEN and CDR2 is SYDVKM in the germline V gene. The CDR3 region is CASSSRLERGAYNEQFF. The CDR3 coding sequence is TGTGCCAGCAGTTCCCGGCTCGAGCGGGGCGCCTACAATGAGCAGTTCTTC. Full variable domain (remainder filled in from reference TRBV28 and TRBJ2-1): DVKVTQSSRYLVKRTGEKVFLECVQDMDHENMFWYRQDPGLGLRLIYFSYDVKMKEKGDIPEGYSVSREKKERFSLILESASTNQTSMYLCASSSRLERGAYNEQFFGPGTRLTVL.

V gene TRBV4-2 combines with J gene TRBJ1-1; 8 bases line up with TRBD1. Losses at the gene ends were 4 bases for V and 5 bases for J; bases not matched to a gene: 15. This CDR3 has 17 amino acids. The germline CDR1 and CDR2 sequences are LGHNA and YNFKEQ. Here the CDR3 reads CASSPYESYRGGTEAFF. In DNA form, the CDR3 reads TGTGCCAGCAGCCCCTACGAATCATACAGGGGGGGGACTGAAGCTTTCTTT.

The gene calls are TRBV10-2 and TRBJ2-5, with D possibly TRBD1 on 6 matching bases. The CDR3 runs 12 residues. Looked up from germline, CDR1 is WSHSY and CDR2 is SAAADI. Trimming took 2 bases from V and 5 from J, leaving 6 bases between them. The CDR3 DNA reads as TGCGCCAGCAGTGAGCAGGGGGAGACCCAGTACTTC. Its protein is CASSEQGETQYF.

The genes are TRBV20-1 and TRBJ2-1, with D possibly matching TRBD2 (6 bases). CDR1 and CDR2 from the germline V gene are DFQATT and SNEGSKA (reference sequence). This CDR3 is built from 18 residues. V gave up 3 bases and J gave up 2 bases, with 23 bases separating them. The CDR3 spells CSASYFGQDYPTYNEQFF. The CDR3 coding sequence is TGCAGTGCTAGTTACTTCGGCCAGGACTACCCAACCTACAATGAGCAGTTCTTC.

The chain has TRBV4-1 and TRBJ2-7; 11 positions match TRBD2. Germline V CDR1 and CDR2: MGHRA, YSYEKL. CDR3 length: 21 residues. The ends lost 4 bases at V and 3 bases at J; junction bases unmatched: 23. The CDR3 loop is CASSPLSGTSGSSTIRYEQYF. In DNA, the CDR3 is TGCGCCAGCAGCCCCCTCTCCGGGACTAGCGGTTCTTCTACTATACGCTACGAGCAGTACTTC.

V and J are TRBV10-1 and TRBJ2-7, with 12 nucleotides matching TRBD1. The trim removed 4 bases at V and 5 bases at J, leaving 6 bases unmatched. This CDR3 is built from 15 residues. CDR1 is WNHNN and CDR2 is SYGVQD in the germline V gene (reference sequence). CDR3 bases: TGCGCCAGCAGTGTAGGGGACAGGGGGCATGACGAGCAGTACTTC. It encodes CASSVGDRGHDEQYF.

The V call is TRBV7-2, the J call TRBJ1-5; the D gene is possibly TRBD1 (6 bases). The CDR3 has 12 amino acids. Germline V gene data show CDR1 as SGHTA and CDR2 as FQGNSA. Trimming pared 1 base from V and 15 bases from J, leaving 13 bases between. CDR3 sequence: CASSLEGGSRHF. CDR3 nucleotide sequence: TGTGCCAGCAGCTTAGAGGGGGGGTCACGGCATTTT.

This chain links TRBV5-4 with TRBJ2-7; the D gene is possibly TRBD2 (5 bases). With 3 bases removed from V and 2 bases from J, the gap between germline ends came to 12 bases. Germline CDR1 reads SGHNT; CDR2 reads YYREEE (reference sequence). This CDR3 spans 14 amino acids. As DNA, the CDR3 is TGTGCCAGCAGCTGGGGAGCCGACCCCTACGAGCAGTACTTC. Protein product: CASSWGADPYEQYF. Together with reference TRBV5-4 and TRBJ2-7, the CDR3 gives the full variable domain: ETGVTQSPTHLIKTRGQQVTLRCSSQSGHNTVSWYQQALGQGPQFIFQYYREEENGRGNFPPRFSGLQFPNYSSELNVNALELDDSALYLCASSWGADPYEQYFGPGTRLTVT.

The chain joins TRBV6-2 or TRBV6-3 to TRBJ2-1, with unresolved D. CDR1 and CDR2 from the germline V gene are MNHEY and SVGEGT. Trimming shortened V by 6 bases and J by 2 bases, and 5 bases separated the two germline ends. The CDR3 spans 12 residues. The CDR3 nucleotides read TGTGCCAGCAGCACTACCTACAATGAGCAGTTCTTC. Translating it yields CASSTTYNEQFF.

This chain links TRBV5-6 with TRBJ2-3, with a weak D call TRBD1 (5 bases). V was clipped by 2 bases and J by 6 bases, with 13 bases between them. The CDR3 has 14 amino acids. The V gene's germline CDR1 is SGHDT and CDR2 YYEEEE. CDR3 amino acids: CASSFNSGYDTQYF. DNA for the CDR3: TGTGCCAGCAGCTTTAACTCAGGGTACGATACGCAGTATTTT.

This chain links TRBV6-6 with TRBJ2-1, with 12 nucleotides matching TRBD2. The germline V gene has CDR1 MNHNY and CDR2 SVGAGI (reference sequence). The CDR3 totals 16 residues. V shed 4 bases, J shed 7 bases, and the junction held 8 bases outside the gene matches. The CDR3 loop is CASSFRLAGVSNEQFF. CDR3 nucleotides: TGTGCCAGCAGTTTCCGACTAGCGGGAGTAAGTAATGAGCAGTTCTTC.

This clone was recorded once. The chain has TRBV5-1 and TRBJ1-2, with D possibly TRBD1 on 6 matching bases. This CDR3 comprises 13 residues. Trimming took 4 bases from V and 8 from J, leaving 15 bases between them. Per germline, CDR1 SGHRS and CDR2 YFSETQ. CDR3 coding DNA: TGCGCCAGCAGCGGCAAAGGGGGGGACGGCTACACCTTC. Translation: CASSGKGGDGYTF.

The chain uses TRBV9 and TRBJ2-2, with D perhaps TRBD2 (5 bases). V was cut by 0 bases and J by 7 bases, with 7 bases left in between. This CDR3 spans 13 amino acids. The V gene's germline CDR1 is SGDLS and CDR2 YYNGEE. The DNA of the CDR3 is TGTGCCAGCAGCGTAGCGGGGTACGGGGAGCTGTTTTTT. This translates into CASSVAGYGELFF.

J is TRBJ1-2 and V is TRBV27, with 8 positions matching TRBD1. Germline V gene lookup returns CDR1 MNHEY and CDR2 SMNVEV (reference sequence). The junction had 9 bases not matched to a gene; V was cut back by 1 base and J by 8 bases. The CDR3 sequence is 15 residues long. CDR3 sequence (DNA): TGTGCCAGCAGTTTATTGGACAGGGCCCAACACGGCTACACCTTC. This sequence encodes CASSLLDRAQHGYTF.

This clone was seen just once. J is TRBJ2-7 and V is TRBV6-5, with 7 bases lining up with TRBD1. The ends lost 0 bases at V and 1 base at J; junction bases unmatched: 3. The CDR3 runs 15 residues. CDR1 and CDR2 (germline): MNHEY, SVGAGI. The CDR3 sequence is CASSYSATGSYEQYF. For the CDR3, the DNA is TGTGCCAGCAGTTACTCCGCGACAGGGTCCTACGAGCAGTACTTC.

The chain employs TRBV7-3 and TRBJ2-7; 8 nucleotides match TRBD1. J was trimmed by 1 base and V by 3 bases; bases with no gene match: 5. The CDR3 runs to 15 residues. Germline CDR1 is SGHTA and CDR2 is FQGTGA. The CDR3 loop reads CASSFRGPSSYEQYF. For the CDR3, the DNA is TGTGCCAGCAGCTTCAGGGGGCCCTCATCCTACGAGCAGTACTTC.

V gene TRBV10-3 combines with J gene TRBJ1-1, with D perhaps TRBD1 (6 bases). Trimming pared 4 bases from V and 0 bases from J, leaving 9 bases between. The CDR3 runs 14 residues. Germline V gene lookup returns CDR1 ENHRY and CDR2 SYGVKD. CDR3 protein: CAISVGDMNTEAFF. CDR3 nucleotides: TGTGCCATCAGTGTGGGGGACATGAACACTGAAGCTTTCTTT.

The V and J genes are TRBV12-3 or TRBV12-4 and TRBJ2-2; no reliable D call. The CDR3 extends over 12 amino acids. Between the trimmed V and J ends, which lost 4 bases and 4 bases, there was a span of 4 bases. CDR3 in amino acids: CASSSITGELFF. The CDR3 region has the DNA TGTGCCAGCAGTTCAATCACCGGGGAGCTGTTTTTT.

This chain joins TRBV2 and TRBJ2-7, with D unresolved. The CDR3 has 12 amino acids. Germline V CDR1 and CDR2: SNHLY, FYNNEI. Trimming took 7 bases from V and 5 from J, leaving 12 bases between them. The CDR3 protein is CASMTVWDEQYF. The CDR3 DNA reads as TGTGCCAGCATGACTGTCTGGGACGAGCAGTACTTC.

This rearrangement joins TRBV19 to TRBJ1-4; TRBD1 is a possible D gene (5 bases). This CDR3 contains 14 residues. The germline gives CDR1 LNHDA, CDR2 SQIVND (reference sequence). Trimming stripped 9 bases from V and 7 bases from J, with 18 bases between. CDR3: CASLEVAGPEKLFF. CDR3 coding DNA: TGTGCCAGCCTAGAAGTGGCAGGGCCTGAAAAACTGTTTTTT.

The V call is TRBV4-3, the J call TRBJ2-2; a possible D gene is TRBD2 (6 bases). Germline assignment: CDR1 LGHNA and CDR2 YSLEER. V shed 3 bases and J shed 4 bases, with 15 bases lying between them. The CDR3 runs 16 residues. The CDR3 loop reads CASSQTRGARTGELFF. CDR3 DNA: TGCGCCAGCAGCCAGACCCGCGGGGCCCGCACCGGGGAGCTGTTTTTT.

This chain joins TRBV7-3 and TRBJ2-5; D may be TRBD2 (5 bases). There are 14 residues in the CDR3. The germline V gene has CDR1 SGHTA and CDR2 FQGTGA. The germline V and J ends were trimmed by 2 bases and 5 bases, with 12 bases remaining between them. The CDR3: CASSLGSLGETQYF. The CDR3 DNA is TGTGCCAGCAGCTTAGGGAGTCTAGGGGAGACCCAGTACTTC.